This is a list of T cell receptor beta chains from one sample in a study of blood T cells in healthy people across ages. TCRdb redid the calling of the 5' RACE reads with MiXCR, one entry per CDR3 protein. The profile shows under 850,000 distinct CDR3 sequences, under 40% of them singletons. Sequencing was carried out using blood. The receptors derive from a man younger than 35 in good health. Both conserved end residues are part of each CDR3. The D gene is left open where the match is weak. Part of the rows lack a size; the others show once, few, many or a class for expanded clones.

CDR3: CASSLDGQNQKLFF; DNA: TGTGCCAGCAGTTTAGACGGACAGAACCAAAAACTGTTTTTT; size: many; J: TRBJ1-4; D: NA; V: TRBV12-3/TRBV12-4
CDR3: CAIRPGQGTGELFF; DNA: TGTGCCATCAGGCCGGGGCAGGGTACCGGGGAGCTGTTTTTT; size: NA; J: TRBJ2-2; D: NA; V: TRBV10-3
CDR3: CASRPNGGVNTDTQYF; DNA: TGTGCCAGTAGACCCAACGGAGGGGTGAACACAGATACGCAGTATTTT; size: few; J: TRBJ2-3; D: NA; V: TRBV19
CDR3: CSARDLGRTNEQFF; DNA: TGCAGTGCTAGAGATCTGGGCAGGACGAATGAGCAGTTCTTC; size: few; J: TRBJ2-1; D: NA; V: TRBV20-1
CDR3: CASSPRTATYNSPLHF; DNA: TGTGCCAGCAGCCCTCGGACCGCTACCTATAATTCACCCCTCCACTTT; size: NA; J: TRBJ1-6; D: NA; V: TRBV7-8
CDR3: CASSPQGRGYNEQFF; DNA: TGCGCCAGCAGCCCCCAAGGAAGGGGATACAATGAGCAGTTCTTC; size: NA; J: TRBJ2-1; D: NA; V: TRBV4-1
CDR3: CASSDANYGYTF; DNA: TGTGCCAGCAGCGACGCTAACTATGGCTACACCTTC; size: few; J: TRBJ1-2; D: NA; V: TRBV6-2/TRBV6-3
CDR3: CASSFLTGGGYYNEQFF; DNA: TGCGCCAGCAGCTTTTTAACAGGGGGCGGATACTACAATGAGCAGTTCTTC; size: NA; J: TRBJ2-1; D: TRBD1; V: TRBV5-1
CDR3: CASRTSGVATDTQYF; DNA: TGTGCCAGCAGAACTAGCGGGGTAGCCACAGATACGCAGTATTTT; size: few; J: TRBJ2-3; D: TRBD2; V: TRBV12-3/TRBV12-4
CDR3: CASSQDIMGSKQDSLFSGANVLTF; DNA: TGCGCCAGCAGCCAAGATATTATGGGCTCCAAGCAGGACAGCCTATTCTCTGGGGCCAACGTCCTGACTTTC; size: many; J: TRBJ2-6; D: NA; V: TRBV4-1
CDR3: CASSQVGKNNYGYTF; DNA: TGCGCCAGCAGCCAAGTGGGGAAAAATAACTATGGCTACACCTTC; size: few; J: TRBJ1-2; D: NA; V: TRBV4-1
CDR3: CASSQSPYVAEADTQYF; DNA: TGTGCCAGCAGCCAATCCCCCTATGTAGCGGAGGCAGATACGCAGTATTTT; size: many; J: TRBJ2-3; D: NA; V: TRBV4-2
CDR3: CASSFEVQGHTEAFF; DNA: TGTGCCAGCAGCTTTGAAGTACAGGGGCACACTGAAGCTTTCTTT; size: NA; J: TRBJ1-1; D: NA; V: TRBV12-1
CDR3: CASSPDRGGTEAFF; DNA: TGTGCCAGCAGCCCGGACAGGGGAGGCACTGAAGCTTTCTTT; size: many; J: TRBJ1-1; D: TRBD1; V: TRBV12-3/TRBV12-4
CDR3: CASRHDSLYEQYF; DNA: TGTGCCAGCAGACACGACAGTCTCTACGAGCAGTACTTC; size: many; J: TRBJ2-7; D: NA; V: TRBV6-6
CDR3: CASSAASGGRDNEQFF; DNA: TGTGCCAGCAGTGCTGCTAGCGGGGGGCGAGACAATGAGCAGTTCTTC; size: few; J: TRBJ2-1; D: TRBD2; V: TRBV2
CDR3: CASSPDVSSYNEQFF; DNA: TGTGCTAGCAGCCCGGACGTGAGCTCCTACAATGAGCAGTTCTTC; size: many; J: TRBJ2-1; D: NA; V: TRBV11-2
CDR3: CSARSSPDFYNEQYF; DNA: TGCAGTGCTAGATCCAGTCCGGACTTTTACAATGAGCAGTACTTC; size: NA; J: TRBJ2-5; D: NA; V: TRBV20-1
CDR3: CASSYYGGNEQFF; DNA: TGTGCCAGCAGTTACTACGGGGGGAATGAGCAGTTCTTC; size: NA; J: TRBJ2-1; D: TRBD2; V: TRBV6-6
CDR3: CASSQLVRRANEKLFF; DNA: TGCGCCAGCAGCCAATTGGTACGGAGGGCTAATGAAAAACTGTTTTTT; size: few; J: TRBJ1-4; D: NA; V: TRBV4-1
CDR3: CASSFHRQSLYGYTF; DNA: TGTGCCAGCAGTTTCCATAGACAGAGCCTCTATGGCTACACCTTC; size: NA; J: TRBJ1-2; D: NA; V: TRBV6-5
CDR3: CASKSSGVEGEQYF; DNA: TGTGCCAGCAAAAGTAGCGGGGTAGAGGGTGAGCAGTACTTC; size: NA; J: TRBJ2-5; D: TRBD2; V: TRBV4-2
CDR3: CASSWTGLTGELFF; DNA: TGTGCCAGCAGCTGGACAGGCTTGACCGGGGAGCTGTTTTTT; size: few; J: TRBJ2-2; D: TRBD1; V: TRBV12-3/TRBV12-4
CDR3: CASSSPAETQYF; DNA: TGTGCCAGCAGCTCCCCTGCGGAGACCCAGTACTTC; size: many; J: TRBJ2-5; D: NA; V: TRBV7-9
CDR3: CATKGGVLTDTQYF; DNA: TGTGCCACCAAAGGTGGGGTACTAACAGATACGCAGTATTTT; size: NA; J: TRBJ2-3; D: NA; V: TRBV7-9
CDR3: CASLGAGQPEGYTF; DNA: TGTGCCAGTTTGGGGGCGGGACAGCCGGAGGGCTACACCTTC; size: NA; J: TRBJ1-2; D: TRBD1; V: TRBV12-3/TRBV12-4
CDR3: CASSTGGRYSPPHF; DNA: TGTGCCAGCAGCACAGGGGGCAGATATTCACCCCCCCACTTT; size: NA; J: TRBJ1-6; D: TRBD1; V: TRBV7-9
CDR3: CSAPPGLARTDEQFF; DNA: TGCAGTGCTCCTCCGGGACTAGCGAGGACAGATGAGCAGTTCTTC; size: NA; J: TRBJ2-1; D: TRBD2; V: TRBV20-1
CDR3: CASSPGTGSYNEQYF; DNA: TGTGCCAGCAGCCCCGGGACAGGGAGCTACAATGAGCAGTACTTC; size: few; J: TRBJ2-7; D: TRBD1; V: TRBV13
CDR3: CSARRGRVTGELFF; DNA: TGCAGTGCTAGGAGGGGGCGAGTCACCGGGGAGCTGTTTTTT; size: few; J: TRBJ2-2; D: TRBD1; V: TRBV20-1